These T cell receptor beta chains were read from a single sample in a study of beta chain features in type 1 diabetes. TCRdb keeps only in-frame clones here, not all; method: immunoSEQ multiplex PCR. Here the sample spans almost 350,000 clones, under 8.5% being singletons. Sequencing input: central memory CD4+ T cells from blood. The receptors were gathered from a woman aged 18-30 years in good health. The CDR3 runs from the conserved cysteine through the conserved F or W. Each record gives: J gene, D gene, clone size, V gene, CDR3 DNA, CDR3 protein. The D gene is left open where the match is weak. The size field is filled for only some rows; it gives once, few, many or a size class.

TRBJ2-1,TRBD2,many,TRBV27,TGTGCCAGCAGACGAAGGACCACTAGCGGGAGTCTCTACAATGAGCAGTTCTTC,CASRRRTTSGSLYNEQFF
TRBJ2-1,TRBD1,few,TRBV5-6,TGTGCCAGCGGGGACAGGGGTTCCGACAATGAGCAGTTCTTC,CASGDRGSDNEQFF
TRBJ2-5,TRBD1,-,TRBV6-5,TGTGCCAGCAGTATCCAGACAGGGCGGGAGACCCAGTACTTC,CASSIQTGRETQYF
TRBJ2-5,-,few,TRBV19,TGTGCCAGTAGTAGAGAGCACCAAGAGACCCAGTACTTC,CASSREHQETQYF
TRBJ2-3,-,many,TRBV7-2,TGTGCCAGCAGCTTTCTTAGAGATACGCAGTATTTT,CASSFLRDTQYF
TRBJ1-3,-,-,TRBV14,TGTGCCAGCAGCCCCGTACCTGGAAACACCATATATTTT,CASSPVPGNTIYF
TRBJ2-2,-,few,TRBV5-4,TGTGCCAGCAGCTTGGTTGGCAGATCGAACACCGGGGAGCTGTTTTTT,CASSLVGRSNTGELFF
TRBJ2-5,-,-,TRBV10-3,TGTGCCATCAGTGGGACGGCACAAGAGACCCAGTACTTC,CAISGTAQETQYF
TRBJ2-1,TRBD1,many,TRBV19,TGTGCCAGTGGACAGGGTAAGAATAATGAGCAGTTCTTC,CASGQGKNNEQFF
TRBJ2-7,-,-,TRBV5-1,TGCGCCAGCAGCTTGGCTGGGTCTAACTCCTACGAGCAGTACTTC,CASSLAGSNSYEQYF
TRBJ2-3,-,-,TRBV7-2,TGTGCCAGCAGCTTAGGGGGGATGGATACGCAGTATTTT,CASSLGGMDTQYF
TRBJ2-1,-,-,TRBV4-2,TGTGCCAGCAGCCAAGGGACGGCGGACAATGAGCAGTTCTTC,CASSQGTADNEQFF
TRBJ2-7,-,-,TRBV7-9,TGTGCCAGCAGCTTATATGCGGTTGGAAACGAGCAGTACTTC,CASSLYAVGNEQYF
TRBJ2-2,-,few,TRBV5-1,TGCGCCAGCGGAGAACAGGGAACCGGGGAGCTGTTTTTT,CASGEQGTGELFF
TRBJ2-1,-,-,TRBV15,TGTGCCACCAGCCCTAGTATCGGGTTAGGCTCCTACAATGAGCAGTTCTTC,CATSPSIGLGSYNEQFF
TRBJ2-7,-,-,TRBV10-3,TGTGCCATCAAACGGGACTCACCTTCCTACGAGCAGTACTTC,CAIKRDSPSYEQYF
TRBJ2-1,TRBD2,few,TRBV10-3,TGTGCCATCAGTGAGGCCTCAGGACTAGCGGTCGGCGATGAGCAGTTCTTC,CAISEASGLAVGDEQFF
TRBJ2-3,TRBD2,-,TRBV7-9,TGTGCCAGCAGCTTGGACATAGCGGGATCCGCAGATACGCAGTATTTT,CASSLDIAGSADTQYF
TRBJ2-4,-,-,TRBV7-2,TGTGCCAGCAGCCCCCCTGGGGACCACAATCGAAACATTCAGTACTTC,CASSPPGDHNRNIQYF
TRBJ2-7,-,many,TRBV28,TGTGCCACTGGCGGGAAACCGCCCCTCTACGAGCAGTACTTC,CATGGKPPLYEQYF
TRBJ2-5,-,few,TRBV7-2,TGTGCCAGCAGCTTAGTAGCAGAGACCCAGTACTTC,CASSLVAETQYF
TRBJ1-2,-,few,TRBV28,TGTGCCAGCAGTTTCCCACAGGGAGGTTCCTATGGCTACACCTTC,CASSFPQGGSYGYTF